Presented here are 15 T cell receptor beta chains from one specimen sequenced in a study of blood T cell repertoires in COVID-19. The table came from immunoSEQ multiplex PCR; TCRdb's copy has only in-frame clones and leaves some out. Of fewer than 40,000 clones in the sample, approximately 88% were seen once. Sequences were obtained from peripheral blood. The origin of the receptors is a man between 60 and 75 years old with active COVID-19.

In its sample, this clone was seen once. The chain is built from TRBV7-9 and TRBJ2-5; D is unresolved. The CDR3 has 11 residues. CDR1 and CDR2 from the germline V gene are SEHNR and FQNEAQ (reference sequence). V was trimmed by 1 base and J by 6 bases, leaving 3 bases between them. DNA for the CDR3: TGTGCCAGCAGCTTAGGGCAGACCCAGTACTTC. Its protein is CASSLGQTQYF.

The rearrangement links TRBV28 to TRBJ2-1, with 9 nucleotides matching TRBD1. From germline, CDR1 is MDHEN and CDR2 SYDVKM. J was trimmed by 9 bases and V by 6 bases; bases with no gene match: 12. The CDR3 has 15 amino acids. Here the CDR3 reads CASSRPGTGRIEQFF. In DNA, the CDR3 is TGTGCCAGCAGCCGTCCCGGGACAGGGAGGATTGAGCAGTTCTTC. Full variable domain (missing parts from reference TRBV28 and TRBJ2-1): DVKVTQSSRYLVKRTGEKVFLECVQDMDHENMFWYRQDPGLGLRLIYFSYDVKMKEKGDIPEGYSVSREKKERFSLILESASTNQTSMYLCASSRPGTGRIEQFFGPGTRLTVL.

The chain combines TRBV27 with TRBJ1-2; 10 nucleotides align to TRBD1. The CDR3 runs to 14 residues. The ends lost 6 bases at V and 4 bases at J; junction bases unmatched: 5. Germline V CDR1 and CDR2: MNHEY, SMNVEV (reference sequence). CDR3 sequence (DNA): TGTGCCAGCAGAGCCGGGACAGGGGTCTATGGCTACACCTTC. Encoded protein: CASRAGTGVYGYTF.

In nucleotides, the CDR3 is TGTGCCAGCAGCCTGACCGGGACTCAAGCCCAGTACTTC. Encoded protein: CASSLTGTQAQYF. This chain connects TRBV11-3 to TRBJ2-5; D may be TRBD2 (6 bases). The CDR3 extends over 13 amino acids. Trimming took off 5 bases at V and 9 bases at J, with 16 bases between the two ends. Germline loops: CDR1 SGHNT, CDR2 YENEEA.

This clone is a singleton in its sample. The rearrangement uses TRBV10-3 and TRBJ2-7; D gene ambiguous. Trimming cost V 9 bases and J 0 bases, with 12 bases left between them. This CDR3 has 13 amino acids. CDR1 and CDR2 from the germline V gene are ENHRY and SYGVKD. The CDR3 DNA follows: TGTGCCATAGCTAGAGACTCCTCCTACGAGCAGTACTTC. Residues: CAIARDSSYEQYF.

The chain recombines TRBV4-1 with TRBJ2-3, with TRBD1 matching over 7 bases. CDR1 MGHRA and CDR2 YSYEKL come from the germline V gene. The trim removed 3 bases at V and 7 bases at J, leaving 1 base unmatched. This CDR3 has 12 residues. CDR3 in amino acids: CASSQTGHTQYF. The CDR3 DNA reads TGCGCCAGCAGCCAGACAGGGCATACGCAGTATTTT.

This chain joins TRBV30 and TRBJ2-2; 8 bases are shared with TRBD1. V was clipped by 8 bases and J by 6 bases; unmatched bases: 8. Germline lookup yields CDR1 GTSNPN and CDR2 SVGIG (reference sequence). CDR3 length: 13 amino acids. This CDR3 is CARRQGAAGELFF. CDR3 nucleotide sequence: TGTGCCCGACGGCAGGGGGCCGCCGGGGAGCTGTTTTTT.

This chain's CDR3 is CASSSPGQGYHEKLFF. The CDR3 DNA sequence: TGTGCCAGCAGTTCCCCGGGACAGGGATATCATGAAAAACTGTTTTTT. V and J are TRBV28 and TRBJ1-4; 9 bases map to TRBD1. The CDR3 has 16 residues. Germline-derived CDR1 and CDR2 are MDHEN and SYDVKM. V gave up 4 bases and J gave up 6 bases; unmatched junction bases: 9.

The V call is TRBV5-1, the J call TRBJ2-1; possibly TRBD2 for D (6 bases). The CDR3 has 15 residues. Trimming stripped 0 bases from V and 5 bases from J, with 12 bases between. Germline CDR1 is SGHRS and CDR2 is YFSETQ. In DNA form, the CDR3 reads TGCGCCAGCAGCTTGGGCGGGATTAGCCACAATGAGCAGTTCTTC. It codes for CASSLGGISHNEQFF.

The chain recombines TRBV28 with TRBJ2-7, with D perhaps TRBD1 (6 bases). V was pared by 6 bases and J by 2 bases, with 17 bases between. This CDR3 is 15 amino acids long. CDR1 and CDR2 (germline): MDHEN, SYDVKM. DNA for the CDR3: TGTGCCAGCAGCACGATAGACAGGATAACCTACGAGCAGTACTTC. It translates to CASSTIDRITYEQYF.

The gene calls are TRBV6-1 and TRBJ2-6, with D tentatively TRBD1 (5 bases). Germline loops: CDR1 MNHNS, CDR2 SASEGT. The CDR3 is 16 amino acids. V gave up 4 bases and J gave up 0 bases, with 10 bases separating them. DNA of the CDR3: TGTGCCAGCAGTGTGACAGTCCGCTCTGGGGCCAACGTCCTGACTTTC. This codes for CASSVTVRSGANVLTF.

The V call is TRBV28, the J call TRBJ1-2; D is possibly TRBD1 (6 bases). V lost 2 bases and J 5 bases, leaving 9 bases between the germline ends. This CDR3 is built from 13 residues. The germline V gene encodes CDR1 MDHEN and CDR2 SYDVKM. The CDR3 nucleotides are TGTGCCAGCAGTTTAGGCGGACAGTATGGCTACACCTTC. Translation gives CASSLGGQYGYTF.

The gene calls are TRBV12-3 or TRBV12-4 and TRBJ1-5; no clear D gene. CDR3 length: 13 amino acids. Between the trimmed V and J ends, which lost 10 bases and 12 bases, there was a span of 22 bases. The CDR3 DNA follows: TGTGCCACCGCAAATTCAAACCCAGATATCCAGCATTTT. The encoded protein is CATANSNPDIQHF.

CDR3 nucleotides: TGCGCCAGCTCGAGGGGACACGATTACGAGCAGTACTTC. Translation gives CASSRGHDYEQYF. The rearrangement uses TRBV10-1 and TRBJ2-7, with a possible D match to TRBD1 (6 bases). Germline CDR1 reads WNHNN; CDR2 reads SYGVQD (reference sequence). Trimming removed 8 bases from V and 4 bases from J, with 15 bases in between. This CDR3 has 13 residues.

The chain combines TRBV7-2 with TRBJ2-7, with 7 positions matching TRBD2. V shed 0 bases, J shed 8 bases, and the junction held 7 bases outside the gene matches. The germline CDR1 and CDR2 sequences are SGHTA and FQGNSA. The CDR3 loop spans 14 amino acids. CDR3 amino acids: CASSLAAGELQQYF. The CDR3, as DNA: TGTGCCAGCAGCTTAGCGGCGGGAGAGCTACAGCAGTACTTC.